This T cell receptor beta chain was recorded in a study of T cells in Graves' hyperthyroidism and ophthalmopathy. Researchers took RNA transcripts and amplified the TCR beta CDR3 regions from them. Primed by the HTBI set, a first-round RT-PCR was run on the TCR CDR3. TCRdb called the multiplex PCR reads again in MiXCR, with one record for every CDR3 protein. The repertoire holds 300,000 to 400,000 distinct CDR3 sequences, with 15% to 20% as singletons. This receptor was identified in a woman aged 50 to 60 with Graves' hyperthyroidism. The sequenced sample was blood.

Here the CDR3 DNA reads TGCGCCAGCAGCCAAGCCCCCATTCCACAAGATACGCAGTATTTT. This encodes CASSQAPIPQDTQYF. This rearrangement joins TRBV4-1 to TRBJ2-3, with no clear D. Germline V CDR1 and CDR2: MGHRA, YSYEKL. This CDR3 has 15 residues. Trimming cost V 1 base and J 5 bases, with 13 bases left between them.